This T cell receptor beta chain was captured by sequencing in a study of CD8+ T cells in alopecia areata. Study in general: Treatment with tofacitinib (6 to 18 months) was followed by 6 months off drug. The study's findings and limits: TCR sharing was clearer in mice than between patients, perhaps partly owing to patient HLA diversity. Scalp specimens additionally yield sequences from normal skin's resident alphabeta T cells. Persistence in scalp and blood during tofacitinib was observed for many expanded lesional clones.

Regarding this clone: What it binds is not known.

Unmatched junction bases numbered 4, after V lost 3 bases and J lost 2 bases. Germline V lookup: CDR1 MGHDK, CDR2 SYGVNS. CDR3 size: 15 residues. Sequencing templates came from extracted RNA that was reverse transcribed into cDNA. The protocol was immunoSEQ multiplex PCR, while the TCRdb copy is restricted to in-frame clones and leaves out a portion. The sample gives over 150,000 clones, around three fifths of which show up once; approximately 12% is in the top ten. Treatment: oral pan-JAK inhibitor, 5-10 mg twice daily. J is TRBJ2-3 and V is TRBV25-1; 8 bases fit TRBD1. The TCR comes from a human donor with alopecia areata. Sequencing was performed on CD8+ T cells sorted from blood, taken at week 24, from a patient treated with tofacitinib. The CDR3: CASSDRDRPTDTQYF. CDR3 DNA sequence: TGTGCCAGCAGTGACCGGGACAGGCCCACAGATACGCAGTATTTT.